This T cell receptor beta chain emerged from a study of blood T cell repertoires in COVID-19. Clones were read by immunoSEQ multiplex PCR, and TCRdb kept only the in-frame ones, dropping some. In the table there are over 300,000 clones, around 91% of which are singletons. The CDR3 has 12 residues. Germline values: CDR1 SNHLY, CDR2 FYNNEI. V dropped 4 bases and J dropped 4 bases, with 7 bases sitting between them. This receptor was obtained from a woman aged 40-49 years who had recovered from COVID-19. The sample consisted of PBMCs or T cells enriched from blood (not recorded which). The gene calls are TRBV2 and TRBJ1-2; D gene uncertain. This CDR3 is CASSARPYGYTF. CDR3 in DNA: TGTGCCAGCAGTGCCAGGCCCTATGGCTACACCTTC. Together with reference TRBV2 and TRBJ1-2, the CDR3 gives the full variable domain: EPEVTQTPSHQVTQMGQEVILRCVPISNHLYFYWYRQILGQKVEFLVSFYNNEISEKSEIFDDQFSVERPDGSNFTLKIRSTKLEDSAMYFCASSARPYGYTFGSGTRLTVV.